These T cell receptor beta chains were read from a single sample in a study of shared clonotypes between healthy human individuals. Produced via immunoSEQ multiplex PCR; TCRdb's table is partial and in-frame only. The table includes more than 850,000 clones, around 78% detected once. Sequenced sample: memory CD4+ T cells from PBMCs. The source is a man aged 18 to 30 in good health. Some clones in this sample may be carry-over from other donors' samples. CDR3s include the opening cysteine and the closing phenylalanine or tryptophan. D genes are given only for firm matches. The size entry is marked missing in some rows and otherwise reads once, few, many or a size class.

DNA: TGTGCCAGCAGCTTGGAGGGCGATTCCGGGACCCAGTACTTC
CDR3: CASSLEGDSGTQYF
J: TRBJ2-5
size: -
D: -
V: TRBV7-6

DNA: TGTGCCAGCGGTAACGGGAGATACTACGAGCAGTACTTC
CDR3: CASGNGRYYEQYF
J: TRBJ2-7
size: -
D: -
V: TRBV9

DNA: TGCGCCAGCAGCTTGACTGCGGGAGGGCCGGGCAATGAGCAGTTCTTC
CDR3: CASSLTAGGPGNEQFF
J: TRBJ2-1
size: -
D: TRBD2
V: TRBV5-1

DNA: TGTGCCTGGAGTAGACCGACACCGCCCTATGGCTACACCTTC
CDR3: CAWSRPTPPYGYTF
J: TRBJ1-2
size: many
D: -
V: TRBV30

DNA: TGCGCCAGCAGCTTGATCGCTGCCGGTGCCGGGGAGCTGTTTTTT
CDR3: CASSLIAAGAGELFF
J: TRBJ2-2
size: -
D: -
V: TRBV5-1

DNA: TGTGCCAGCAGTTCGGGACAGGGGGCTGGAAGCACTGAAGCTTTCTTT
CDR3: CASSSGQGAGSTEAFF
J: TRBJ1-1
size: -
D: TRBD1
V: TRBV28

DNA: TGTGCCAGCAGCTTCAGGGGGACCGGGGAGCTGTTTTTT
CDR3: CASSFRGTGELFF
J: TRBJ2-2
size: few
D: TRBD1
V: TRBV7-3

DNA: TGCGCCAGCAGCTTGGTCCTGAGCGGAGATACGCAGTATTTT
CDR3: CASSLVLSGDTQYF
J: TRBJ2-3
size: -
D: -
V: TRBV5-1

DNA: TGTGCCAGCAGCGAACAAGGCGTCACTGAAGCTTTCTTT
CDR3: CASSEQGVTEAFF
J: TRBJ1-1
size: -
D: -
V: TRBV7-3

DNA: TGTGCCAGCAGCAGGCGACTAGCGGGACGTTACGAGCAGTACTTC
CDR3: CASSRRLAGRYEQYF
J: TRBJ2-7
size: -
D: TRBD2
V: TRBV27

DNA: TGTGCCAGCAGTGTCGAGGGGGGCAACGGCTACACCTTC
CDR3: CASSVEGGNGYTF
J: TRBJ1-2
size: -
D: -
V: TRBV2

DNA: TGTGCCAGCAGTCCCAGACTAGCGGGAGGGCTACTGACTCATACGCAGTATTTT
CDR3: CASSPRLAGGLLTHTQYF
J: TRBJ2-3
size: -
D: TRBD2
V: TRBV27

DNA: TGTGCCACCAGCAGGGGGGGAGGGGGCGAGCTCTTCCGAAATGAGCAGTTCTTC
CDR3: CATSRGGGGELFRNEQFF
J: TRBJ2-1
size: -
D: -
V: TRBV15

DNA: TGTGCCAGCAGCCGGACGGGGAGCACAGATACGCAGTATTTT
CDR3: CASSRTGSTDTQYF
J: TRBJ2-3
size: -
D: -
V: TRBV7-2

DNA: TGTGCCAGCAGTTACGGGGGGGTACCCTATGGCTACACCTTC
CDR3: CASSYGGVPYGYTF
J: TRBJ1-2
size: many
D: -
V: TRBV6-5

DNA: TGCAGCGCTCCGGGCTTCAACTCCTACAATGAGCAGTTCTTC
CDR3: CSAPGFNSYNEQFF
J: TRBJ2-1
size: once
D: -
V: TRBV29-1

DNA: TGCGCCAGCAGCTCCACGCTCGGGGGGCGGGGAGAGACCCAGTACTTC
CDR3: CASSSTLGGRGETQYF
J: TRBJ2-5
size: -
D: -
V: TRBV5-1

DNA: TGTGCCAGCAGTCCCCTGGGGGAGGGGTACGAGCAGTACTTC
CDR3: CASSPLGEGYEQYF
J: TRBJ2-7
size: -
D: TRBD2
V: TRBV28

DNA: TGTGCCAGCAATCCCCAACGGAGGGGCAGCACAGATACGCAGTATTTT
CDR3: CASNPQRRGSTDTQYF
J: TRBJ2-3
size: once
D: -
V: TRBV27

DNA: TGTGCCAGTAGTAAGGGACTAGCGACCGGGGAGCTGTTTTTT
CDR3: CASSKGLATGELFF
J: TRBJ2-2
size: -
D: TRBD2
V: TRBV19

DNA: TGTGCCAGCGGACTAGCGGGCACAGATACGCAGTATTTT
CDR3: CASGLAGTDTQYF
J: TRBJ2-3
size: -
D: TRBD2
V: TRBV28

DNA: TGTGCCAGCAGCTGGGGGACAGGGGCAGGAGAGCAGTTCTTC
CDR3: CASSWGTGAGEQFF
J: TRBJ2-1
size: -
D: TRBD1
V: TRBV5-4

DNA: TGTGCCTGGAGTGACCAAAGCGAGCAGTACTTC
CDR3: CAWSDQSEQYF
J: TRBJ2-7
size: -
D: -
V: TRBV30

DNA: TGTGCCAGCAGTGAGATCAGTATCGGCTACACCTTC
CDR3: CASSEISIGYTF
J: TRBJ1-2
size: -
D: -
V: TRBV2

DNA: TGCAGTGCTAGTCGGTACGGGGAGCTGTTTTTT
CDR3: CSASRYGELFF
J: TRBJ2-2
size: -
D: -
V: TRBV20-1

DNA: TGTGCCAGCAGTTTCCTCGGACAGGTTAATCAGCCCCAGCATTTT
CDR3: CASSFLGQVNQPQHF
J: TRBJ1-5
size: -
D: TRBD1
V: TRBV5-8

DNA: TGTGCCAGCAGCTCCCTAGCGGGAGGCTACAATGAGCAGTTCTTC
CDR3: CASSSLAGGYNEQFF
J: TRBJ2-1
size: once
D: TRBD2
V: TRBV11-3

DNA: TGTGCCAGCCAAATGGGGACTATACAGTATTTT
CDR3: CASQMGTIQYF
J: TRBJ2-3
size: -
D: TRBD2
V: TRBV28

DNA: TGTGCCAGCAGCAAGGGTAGCTCCGAGACCCAATACTTC
CDR3: CASSKGSSETQYF
J: TRBJ2-5
size: -
D: -
V: TRBV11-1

DNA: TGTGCCAGCAGCTTCCAGGTCTACGAGCAGTACTTC
CDR3: CASSFQVYEQYF
J: TRBJ2-7
size: -
D: -
V: TRBV7-2

DNA: TGTGCCAGCAGTTTCAGGCAGGTCTACAATGAGCAGTTCTTC
CDR3: CASSFRQVYNEQFF
J: TRBJ2-1
size: -
D: -
V: TRBV28

DNA: TGTGCCAGCAGCTTTGGGGGGGCCCCCTACGAGCAGTACTTC
CDR3: CASSFGGAPYEQYF
J: TRBJ2-7
size: once
D: -
V: TRBV5-4

DNA: TGTGCCAGCAGCCCCGTGGGTGAAGCTTTCTTT
CDR3: CASSPVGEAFF
J: TRBJ1-1
size: -
D: -
V: TRBV2